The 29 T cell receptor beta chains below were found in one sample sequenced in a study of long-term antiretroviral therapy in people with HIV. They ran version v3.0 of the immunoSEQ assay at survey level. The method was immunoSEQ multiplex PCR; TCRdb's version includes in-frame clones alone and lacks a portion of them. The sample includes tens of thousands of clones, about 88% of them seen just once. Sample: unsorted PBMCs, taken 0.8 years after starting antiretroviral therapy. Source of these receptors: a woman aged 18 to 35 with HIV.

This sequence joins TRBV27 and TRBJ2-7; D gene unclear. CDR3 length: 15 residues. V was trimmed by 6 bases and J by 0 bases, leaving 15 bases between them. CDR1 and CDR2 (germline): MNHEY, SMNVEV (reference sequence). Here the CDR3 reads CASSSQVVSSYEQYF. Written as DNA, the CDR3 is TGTGCCAGCAGCTCCCAGGTAGTGAGCTCCTACGAGCAGTACTTC.

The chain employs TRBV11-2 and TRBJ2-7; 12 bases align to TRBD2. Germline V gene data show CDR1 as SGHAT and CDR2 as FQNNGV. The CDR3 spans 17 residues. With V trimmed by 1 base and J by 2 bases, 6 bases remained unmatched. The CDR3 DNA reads TGTGCCAGCAGCTTAGTGGTCCTAGCGGGAGGGACCTACGAGCAGTACTTC. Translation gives CASSLVVLAGGTYEQYF.

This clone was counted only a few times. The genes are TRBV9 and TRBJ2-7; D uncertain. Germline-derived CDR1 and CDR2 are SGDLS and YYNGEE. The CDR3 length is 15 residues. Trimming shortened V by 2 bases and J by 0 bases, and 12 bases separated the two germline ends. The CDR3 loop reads CASSVSLRYSYEQYF. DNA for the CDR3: TGTGCCAGCAGCGTTAGCTTACGCTACTCCTACGAGCAGTACTTC.

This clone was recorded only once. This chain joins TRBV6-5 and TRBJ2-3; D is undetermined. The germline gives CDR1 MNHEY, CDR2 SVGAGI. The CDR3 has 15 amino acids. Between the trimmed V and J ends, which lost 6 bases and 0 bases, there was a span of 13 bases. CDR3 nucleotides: TGTGCCAGCAGCCGGGTAGGTTCTAGCACAGATACGCAGTATTTT. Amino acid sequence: CASSRVGSSTDTQYF.

The CDR3 sequence: CASSLARRSGERAGELFF. The CDR3 nucleotides read TGTGCCAGCAGCTTAGCGCGTCGTTCGGGAGAGAGGGCCGGGGAGCTGTTTTTT. The rearrangement uses TRBV7-8 and TRBJ2-2; D perhaps matches TRBD2 (6 bases). Germline-derived CDR1 and CDR2 are SGHVS and FQNEAQ. This CDR3 has 18 amino acids. V was shortened by 0 bases and J by 6 bases, with 20 bases between the two germline ends.

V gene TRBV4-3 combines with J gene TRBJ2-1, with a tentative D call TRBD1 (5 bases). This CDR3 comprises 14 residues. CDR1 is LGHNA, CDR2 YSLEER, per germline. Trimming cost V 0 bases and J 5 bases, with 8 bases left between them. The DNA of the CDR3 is TGCGCCAGCAGCCAAGATTCAGGGAACAATGAGCAGTTCTTC. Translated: CASSQDSGNNEQFF.

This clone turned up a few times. CDR3 DNA sequence: TGCGCCAGCAGCCAAGAGTCGGGGGTGAGTCAGCCCCAGCATTTT. This codes for CASSQESGVSQPQHF. The chain joins TRBV4-1 to TRBJ1-5, with D possibly being TRBD1 (5 bases). The CDR3 length is 15 residues. V was clipped by 0 bases and J by 6 bases, with 12 bases between them. Germline lookup yields CDR1 MGHRA and CDR2 YSYEKL.

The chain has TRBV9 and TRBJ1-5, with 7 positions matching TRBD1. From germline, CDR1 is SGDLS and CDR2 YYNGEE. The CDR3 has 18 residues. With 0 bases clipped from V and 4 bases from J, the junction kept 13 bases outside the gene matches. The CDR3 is CASSVVRGTKYSNQPQHF. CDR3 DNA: TGTGCCAGCAGCGTAGTCAGGGGGACAAAATATTCTAATCAGCCCCAGCATTTT.

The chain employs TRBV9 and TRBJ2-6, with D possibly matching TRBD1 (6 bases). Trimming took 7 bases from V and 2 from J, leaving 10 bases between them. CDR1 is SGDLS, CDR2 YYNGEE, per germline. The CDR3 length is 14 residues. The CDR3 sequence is CASREGAGANVLTF. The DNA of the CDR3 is TGTGCCAGCCGCGAGGGGGCTGGGGCCAACGTCCTGACTTTC.

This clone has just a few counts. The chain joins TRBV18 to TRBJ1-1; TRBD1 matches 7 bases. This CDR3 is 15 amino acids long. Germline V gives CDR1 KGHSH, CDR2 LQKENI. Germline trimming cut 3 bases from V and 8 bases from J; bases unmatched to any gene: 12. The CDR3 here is CASSPRTGPGGEAFF. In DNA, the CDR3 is TGTGCCAGCTCACCGAGGACAGGCCCGGGAGGGGAAGCTTTCTTT.

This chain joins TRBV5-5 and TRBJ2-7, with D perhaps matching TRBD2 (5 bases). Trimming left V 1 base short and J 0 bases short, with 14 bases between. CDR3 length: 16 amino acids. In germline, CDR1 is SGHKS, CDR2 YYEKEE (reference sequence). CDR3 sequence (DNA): TGTGCCAGCAGCTTGCGGGATACCCGGAGCTCCTACGAGCAGTACTTC. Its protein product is CASSLRDTRSSYEQYF.

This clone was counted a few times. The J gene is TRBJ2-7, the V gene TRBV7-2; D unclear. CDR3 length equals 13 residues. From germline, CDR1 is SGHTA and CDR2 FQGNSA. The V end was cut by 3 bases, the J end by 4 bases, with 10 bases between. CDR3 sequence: CASSFSIPYEQYF. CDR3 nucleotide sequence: TGTGCCAGCAGCTTTTCAATCCCTTACGAGCAGTACTTC.

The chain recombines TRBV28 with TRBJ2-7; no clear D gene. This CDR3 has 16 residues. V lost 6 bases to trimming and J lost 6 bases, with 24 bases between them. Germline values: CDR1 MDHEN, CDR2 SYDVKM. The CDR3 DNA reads TGTGCCAGCAGCCAAGGCTCGCGCGTCTTGATGGGCGAGCAGTACTTC. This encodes CASSQGSRVLMGEQYF.

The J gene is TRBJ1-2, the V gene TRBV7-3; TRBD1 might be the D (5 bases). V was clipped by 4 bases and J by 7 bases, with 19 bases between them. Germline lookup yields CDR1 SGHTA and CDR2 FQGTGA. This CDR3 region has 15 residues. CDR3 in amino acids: CASSSSGSVVGGYTF. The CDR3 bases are TGTGCCAGCAGCTCCTCAGGGTCGGTAGTAGGTGGCTACACCTTC.

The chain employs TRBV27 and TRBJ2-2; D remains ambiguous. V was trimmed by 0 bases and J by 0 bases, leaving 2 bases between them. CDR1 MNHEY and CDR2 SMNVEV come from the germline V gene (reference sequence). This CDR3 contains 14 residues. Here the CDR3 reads CASSLSSNTGELFF. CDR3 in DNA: TGTGCCAGCAGTTTATCTTCGAACACCGGGGAGCTGTTTTTT.

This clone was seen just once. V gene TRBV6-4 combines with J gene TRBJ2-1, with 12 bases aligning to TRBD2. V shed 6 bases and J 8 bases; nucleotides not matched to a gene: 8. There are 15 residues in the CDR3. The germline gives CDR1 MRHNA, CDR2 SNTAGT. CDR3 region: CASSRTSGRSDEQFF. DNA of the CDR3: TGTGCCAGCAGCAGAACTAGCGGGAGGTCCGATGAGCAGTTCTTC.

The DNA of the CDR3 is TGTGCCAGCAGCTTGGGGACTTCTCAAGAGACCCAGTACTTC. Its protein product is CASSLGTSQETQYF. The chain employs TRBV5-6 and TRBJ2-5, with D possibly TRBD2 on 5 matching bases. CDR1 SGHDT and CDR2 YYEEEE come from the germline V gene. The CDR3 runs 14 residues. V was shortened by 0 bases and J by 2 bases, with 8 bases between the two germline ends.

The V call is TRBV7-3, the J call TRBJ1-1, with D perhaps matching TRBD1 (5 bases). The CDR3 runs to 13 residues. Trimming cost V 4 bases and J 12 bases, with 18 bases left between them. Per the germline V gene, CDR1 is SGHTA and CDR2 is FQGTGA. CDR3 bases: TGTGCCAGCAGCTCCTCCCCCCCGGGACCAACTTTCTTT. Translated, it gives CASSSSPPGPTFF.

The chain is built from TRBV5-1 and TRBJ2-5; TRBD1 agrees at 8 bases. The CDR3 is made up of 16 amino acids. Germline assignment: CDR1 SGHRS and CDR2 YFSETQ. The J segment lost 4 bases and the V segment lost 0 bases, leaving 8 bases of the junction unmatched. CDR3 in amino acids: CASSLASPQGGETQYF. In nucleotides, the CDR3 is TGCGCCAGCAGCTTGGCCAGTCCACAGGGGGGAGAGACCCAGTACTTC.

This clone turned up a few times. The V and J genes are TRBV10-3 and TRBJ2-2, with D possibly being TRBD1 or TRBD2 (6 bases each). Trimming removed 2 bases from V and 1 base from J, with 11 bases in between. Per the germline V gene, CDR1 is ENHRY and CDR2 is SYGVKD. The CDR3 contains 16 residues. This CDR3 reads CAISERGDLNTGELFF. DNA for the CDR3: TGTGCCATCAGTGAGAGGGGGGACCTGAACACCGGGGAGCTGTTTTTT.

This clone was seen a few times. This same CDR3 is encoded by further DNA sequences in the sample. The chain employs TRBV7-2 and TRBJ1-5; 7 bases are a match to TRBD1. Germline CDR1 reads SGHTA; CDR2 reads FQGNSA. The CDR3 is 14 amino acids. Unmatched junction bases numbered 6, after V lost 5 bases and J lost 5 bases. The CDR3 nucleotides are TGTGCCAGCAGCCGAGACAGGGTAGATCAGCCCCAGCATTTT. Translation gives CASSRDRVDQPQHF.

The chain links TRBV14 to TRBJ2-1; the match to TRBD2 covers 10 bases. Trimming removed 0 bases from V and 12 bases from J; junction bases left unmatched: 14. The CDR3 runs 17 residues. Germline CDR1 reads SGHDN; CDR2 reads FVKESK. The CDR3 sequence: CASSQDYSGRAVVSQFF. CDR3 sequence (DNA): TGTGCCAGCAGCCAAGATTACAGCGGGAGGGCCGTAGTATCGCAGTTCTTC.

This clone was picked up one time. The CDR3 bases are TGTGCCAGCAGCCCCAGGGAAAGAGTCTTGGGTTACGAGCAGTACTTC. Translation: CASSPRERVLGYEQYF. This chain joins TRBV13 and TRBJ2-7; weak D call: TRBD1 (5 bases). The CDR3 is 16 residues long. CDR1 is PRHDT, CDR2 FYEKMQ, per germline (reference sequence). V was clipped by 5 bases and J by 4 bases, with 21 bases between them.

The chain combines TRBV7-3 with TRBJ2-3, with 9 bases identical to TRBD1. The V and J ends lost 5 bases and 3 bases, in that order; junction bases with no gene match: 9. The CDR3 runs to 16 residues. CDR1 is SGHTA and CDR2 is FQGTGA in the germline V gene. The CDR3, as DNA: TGTGCCAGCAGCGCCCGACAGGGGGGAGCAACAGATACGCAGTATTTT. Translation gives CASSARQGGATDTQYF.

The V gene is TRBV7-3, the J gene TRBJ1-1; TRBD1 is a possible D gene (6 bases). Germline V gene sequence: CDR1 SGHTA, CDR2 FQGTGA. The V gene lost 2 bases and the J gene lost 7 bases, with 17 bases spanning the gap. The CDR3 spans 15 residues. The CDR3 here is CASSLGAQGGDEAFF. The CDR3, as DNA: TGTGCCAGCAGCTTAGGTGCACAGGGAGGAGATGAAGCTTTCTTT.

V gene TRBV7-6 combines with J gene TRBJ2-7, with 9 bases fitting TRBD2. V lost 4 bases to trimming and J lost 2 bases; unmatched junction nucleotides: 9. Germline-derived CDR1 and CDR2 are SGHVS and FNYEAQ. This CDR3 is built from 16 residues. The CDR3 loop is CASSSRSSGRPYEQYF. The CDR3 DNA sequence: TGTGCCAGCAGCTCCCGTTCGAGCGGGAGGCCCTACGAGCAGTACTTC.

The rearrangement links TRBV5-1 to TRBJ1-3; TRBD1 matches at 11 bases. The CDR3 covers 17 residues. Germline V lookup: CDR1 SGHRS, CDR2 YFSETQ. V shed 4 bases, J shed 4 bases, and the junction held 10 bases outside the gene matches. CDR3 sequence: CASSKGQGVRAGNTIYF. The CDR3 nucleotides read TGCGCCAGCAGCAAGGGACAGGGGGTTCGCGCCGGAAACACCATATATTTT. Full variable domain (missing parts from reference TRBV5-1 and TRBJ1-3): KAGVTQTPRYLIKTRGQQVTLSCSPISGHRSVSWYQQTPGQGLQFLFEYFSETQRNKGNFPGRFSGRQFSNSRSEMNVSTLELGDSALYLCASSKGQGVRAGNTIYFGEGSWLTVV.

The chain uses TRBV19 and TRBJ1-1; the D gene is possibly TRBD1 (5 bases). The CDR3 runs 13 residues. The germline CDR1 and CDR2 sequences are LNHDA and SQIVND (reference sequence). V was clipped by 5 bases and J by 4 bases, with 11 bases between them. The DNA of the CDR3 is TGTGCCAGTAGTCTCCAGGGAAGCACTGAAGCTTTCTTT. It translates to CASSLQGSTEAFF.

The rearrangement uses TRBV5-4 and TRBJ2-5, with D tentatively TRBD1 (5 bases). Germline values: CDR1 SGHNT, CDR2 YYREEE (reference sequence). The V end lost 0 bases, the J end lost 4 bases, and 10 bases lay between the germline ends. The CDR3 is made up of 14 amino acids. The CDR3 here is CASSLVQGRETQYF. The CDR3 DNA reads TGTGCCAGCAGCTTGGTGCAGGGAAGAGAGACCCAGTACTTC.